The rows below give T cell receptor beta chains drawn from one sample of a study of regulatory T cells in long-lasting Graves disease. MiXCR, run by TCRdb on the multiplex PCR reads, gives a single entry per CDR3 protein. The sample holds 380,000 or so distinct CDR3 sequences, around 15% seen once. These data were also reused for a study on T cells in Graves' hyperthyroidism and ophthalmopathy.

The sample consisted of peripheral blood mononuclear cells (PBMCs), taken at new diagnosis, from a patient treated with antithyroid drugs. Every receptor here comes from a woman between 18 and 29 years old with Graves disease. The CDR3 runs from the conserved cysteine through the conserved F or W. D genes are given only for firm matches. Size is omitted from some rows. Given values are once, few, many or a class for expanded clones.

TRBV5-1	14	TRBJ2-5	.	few	CASSLAPGVETQYF	TGCGCCAGCAGCTTGGCCCCGGGGGTAGAGACCCAGTACTTC
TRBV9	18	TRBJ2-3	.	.	CASSVAGRMYPSTDTQYF	TGTGCCAGCAGCGTAGCTGGACGGATGTACCCTAGCACAGATACGCAGTATTTT
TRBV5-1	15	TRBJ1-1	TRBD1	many	CASSDGTGMNTEAFF	TGCGCCAGCAGCGACGGGACAGGAATGAACACTGAAGCTTTCTTT
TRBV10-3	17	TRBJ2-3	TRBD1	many	CAIKSGRTGHQLDTQYF	TGTGCCATCAAAAGCGGAAGGACAGGCCACCAGCTAGATACGCAGTATTTT
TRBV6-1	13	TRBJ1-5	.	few	CASSSETGQPQHF	TGTGCCAGCAGCTCTGAGACCGGGCAGCCCCAGCATTTT
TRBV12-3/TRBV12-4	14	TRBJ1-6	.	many	CASTTGVVNSPLHF	TGTGCCAGCACGACGGGGGTGGTAAATTCACCCCTCCACTTT
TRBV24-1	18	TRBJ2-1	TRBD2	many	CATSDLRLAGAPRNEQFF	TGTGCCACCAGTGATTTGCGGCTAGCGGGAGCCCCTCGGAATGAGCAGTTCTTC
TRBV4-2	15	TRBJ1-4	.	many	CASSQTTGKNEKLFF	TGTGCCAGCAGCCAAACAACAGGGAAAAATGAAAAACTGTTTTTT
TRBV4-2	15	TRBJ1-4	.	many	CASSQAQGANEKLFF	TGTGCCAGCAGCCAAGCGCAGGGTGCTAATGAAAAACTGTTTTTT
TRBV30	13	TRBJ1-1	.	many	CAWSVRQTTEAFF	TGTGCCTGGAGTGTCCGACAGACCACTGAAGCTTTCTTT
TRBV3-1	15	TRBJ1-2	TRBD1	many	CASSQSGTGNYGYTF	TGTGCCAGCAGCCAGTCCGGGACAGGGAACTATGGCTACACCTTC
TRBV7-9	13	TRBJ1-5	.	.	CASSETGQGPQHF	TGTGCCAGCAGCGAAACAGGGCAAGGGCCCCAGCATTTT
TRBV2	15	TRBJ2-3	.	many	CASSEERGSTDTQYF	TGTGCCAGCAGTGAAGAACGGGGGAGCACAGATACGCAGTATTTT
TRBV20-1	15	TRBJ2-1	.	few	CSARGPPPLHNEQFF	TGCAGTGCTAGAGGGCCCCCTCCTCTCCACAATGAGCAGTTCTTC
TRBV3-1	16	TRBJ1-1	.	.	CASSLSREGGGAEAFF	TGTGCCAGCAGCCTCTCGCGGGAGGGCGGAGGAGCTGAAGCTTTCTTT
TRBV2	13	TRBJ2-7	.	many	CASIRPGAYEQYF	TGTGCCAGCATTCGTCCAGGGGCCTACGAGCAGTACTTC
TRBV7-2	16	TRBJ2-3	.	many	CASSLYGSPPADTQYF	TGTGCCAGCAGCTTATACGGGAGCCCGCCGGCGGATACGCAGTATTTT
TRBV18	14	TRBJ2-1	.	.	CASSPDFSYNEQLF	TGTGCCAGCTCACCAGACTTCTCCTACAATGAGCAGCTCTTC
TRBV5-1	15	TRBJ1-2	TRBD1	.	CASSPAGTGTYGYTF	TGCGCCAGCAGCCCCGCCGGGACAGGGACTTATGGCTACACCTTC
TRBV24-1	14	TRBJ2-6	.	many	CATSEGSGANVLTF	TGTGCCACCAGCGAGGGCTCTGGGGCCAACGTCCTGACTTTC
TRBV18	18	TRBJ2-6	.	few	CASSPRAKGISGANVLTF	TGTGCCAGCTCACCTCGGGCGAAGGGGATCTCTGGGGCCAACGTCCTGACTTTC
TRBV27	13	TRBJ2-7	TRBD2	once	CASNLAGEVQQYF	TGTGCCAGCAACCTAGCGGGAGAGGTTCAGCAGTACTTC
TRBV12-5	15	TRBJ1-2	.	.	CASGLFGSSIYGYTF	TGTGCTAGTGGTTTGTTTGGCAGCTCTATCTATGGCTACACCTTC
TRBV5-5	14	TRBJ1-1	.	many	CASSLRLGDTEAFF	TGTGCCAGCAGCTTGAGGCTGGGAGACACTGAAGCTTTCTTT
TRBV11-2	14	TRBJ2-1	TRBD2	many	CASSSYAGGYEQFF	TGTGCCAGCAGCTCTTATGCGGGAGGCTATGAGCAGTTCTTC
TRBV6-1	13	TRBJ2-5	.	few	CASSTMSQETQYF	TGTGCCAGCAGTACTATGAGTCAAGAGACCCAGTACTTC
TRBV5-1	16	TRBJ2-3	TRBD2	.	CASSSQRAGVRDTQYF	TGCGCCAGCAGCAGCCAAAGAGCGGGGGTGAGGGATACGCAGTATTTT
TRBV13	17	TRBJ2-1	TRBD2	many	CASSSTPLAGGRNEQFF	TGTGCCAGCAGCTCGACACCCCTAGCGGGGGGGCGGAATGAGCAGTTCTTC
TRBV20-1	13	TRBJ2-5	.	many	CSARARGIETQYF	TGCAGTGCTAGGGCCCGGGGGATAGAGACCCAGTACTTC
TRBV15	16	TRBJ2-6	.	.	CATSRGGVSGANVLTF	TGTGCCACCAGTCGTGGAGGGGTCTCTGGGGCCAACGTCCTGACTTTC
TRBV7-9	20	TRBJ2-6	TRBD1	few	CASSLGRDRVSVPGANVLTF	TGTGCCAGCAGCTTAGGCCGGGACAGGGTTTCAGTTCCTGGGGCCAACGTCCTGACTTTC
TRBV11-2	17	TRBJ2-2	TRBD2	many	CASSLGTSGRRTGELFF	TGTGCCAGCAGCTTAGGGACTAGCGGGAGAAGAACCGGGGAGCTGTTTTTT